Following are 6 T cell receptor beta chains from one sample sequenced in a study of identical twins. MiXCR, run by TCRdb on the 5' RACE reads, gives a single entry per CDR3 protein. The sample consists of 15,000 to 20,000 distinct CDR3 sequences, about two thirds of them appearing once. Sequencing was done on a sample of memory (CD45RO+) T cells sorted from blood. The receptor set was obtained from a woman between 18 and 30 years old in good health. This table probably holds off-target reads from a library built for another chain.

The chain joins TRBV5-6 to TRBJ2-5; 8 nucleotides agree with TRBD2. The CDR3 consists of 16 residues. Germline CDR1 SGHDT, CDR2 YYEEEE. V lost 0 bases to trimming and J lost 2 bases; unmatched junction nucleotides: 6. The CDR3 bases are TGTGCCAGCAGCTTGGCTCCTAGCGGGTCACAAGAGACCCAGTACTTC. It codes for CASSLAPSGSQETQYF. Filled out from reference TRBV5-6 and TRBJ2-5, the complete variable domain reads DAGVTQSPTHLIKTRGQQVTLRCSPKSGHDTVSWYQQALGQGPQFIFQYYEEEERQRGNFPDRFSGHQFPNYSSELNVNALLLGDSALYLCASSLAPSGSQETQYFGPGTRLLVL.

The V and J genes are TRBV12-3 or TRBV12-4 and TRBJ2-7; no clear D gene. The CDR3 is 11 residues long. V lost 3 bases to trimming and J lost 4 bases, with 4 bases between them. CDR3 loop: CASSFGYEQYF. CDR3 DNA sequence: TGTGCCAGCAGTTTCGGGTACGAGCAGTACTTC.

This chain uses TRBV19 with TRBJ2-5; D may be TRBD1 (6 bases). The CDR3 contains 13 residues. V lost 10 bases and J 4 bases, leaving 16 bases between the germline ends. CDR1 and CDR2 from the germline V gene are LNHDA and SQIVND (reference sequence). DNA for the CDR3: TGTGCCACCTCAATACCAGGGGCAGAGACCCAGTACTTC. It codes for CATSIPGAETQYF.

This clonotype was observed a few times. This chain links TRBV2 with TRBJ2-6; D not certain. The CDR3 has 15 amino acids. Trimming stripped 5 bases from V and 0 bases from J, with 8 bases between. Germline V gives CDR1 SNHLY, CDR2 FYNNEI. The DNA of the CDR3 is TGTGCCAGCAGTCTGGCATACTCTGGGGCCAACGTCCTGACTTTC. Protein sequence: CASSLAYSGANVLTF.

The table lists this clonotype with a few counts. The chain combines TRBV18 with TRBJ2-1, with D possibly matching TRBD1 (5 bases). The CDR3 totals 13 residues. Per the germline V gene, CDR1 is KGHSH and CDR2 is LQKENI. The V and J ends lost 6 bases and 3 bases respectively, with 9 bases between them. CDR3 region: CASSSQGYNEQFF. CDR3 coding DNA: TGTGCCAGCTCCTCCCAGGGCTACAATGAGCAGTTCTTC.

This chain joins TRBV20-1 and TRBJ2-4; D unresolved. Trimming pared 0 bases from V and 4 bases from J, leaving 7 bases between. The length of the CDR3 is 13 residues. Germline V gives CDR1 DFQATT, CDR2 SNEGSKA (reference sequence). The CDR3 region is CSARDPGKNIQYF. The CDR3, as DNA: TGCAGTGCTAGAGATCCTGGGAAAAACATTCAGTACTTC.